This TCR beta chain was profiled in a study of technical replicates of blood from a few donors. Profiling relied on immunoSEQ multiplex PCR, and the TCRdb table lists in-frame clones only, not all of them. The profile shows approximately 85,000 clones, over 85% of them singletons. CDR3 length equals 14 residues. V lost 5 bases to trimming and J lost 3 bases; unmatched junction nucleotides: 4. Germline V gene lookup returns CDR1 LNHDA and CDR2 SQIVND (reference sequence). The receptor was derived from a human donor in good health. The chain uses TRBV19 and TRBJ2-7, with TRBD2 matching over 10 bases. The sequenced material came from T cells isolated from PBMCs. As DNA, the CDR3 is TGTGCCAGTAGTCCGCTAGCGGGAGACTACGAGCAGTACTTC. Residues: CASSPLAGDYEQYF.